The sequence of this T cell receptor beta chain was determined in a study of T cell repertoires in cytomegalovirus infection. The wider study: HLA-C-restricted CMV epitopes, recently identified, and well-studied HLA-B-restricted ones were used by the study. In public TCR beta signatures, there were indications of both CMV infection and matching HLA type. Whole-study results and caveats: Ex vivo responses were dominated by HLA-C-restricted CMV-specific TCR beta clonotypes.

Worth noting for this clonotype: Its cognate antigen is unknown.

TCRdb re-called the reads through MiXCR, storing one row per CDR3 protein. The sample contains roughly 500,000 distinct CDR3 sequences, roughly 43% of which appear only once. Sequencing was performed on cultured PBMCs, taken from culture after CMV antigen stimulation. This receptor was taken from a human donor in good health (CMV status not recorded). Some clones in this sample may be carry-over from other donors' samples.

The CDR3 DNA is TGTGCCAGCAGCTCCGGACTAGCGGCCGCCACAGATACGCAGTATTTT. Translating gives CASSSGLAAATDTQYF. The genes are TRBV5-4 and TRBJ2-3; TRBD2 matches 10 bases. The CDR3 has 16 amino acids. The junction had 6 bases not matched to a gene; V was cut back by 3 bases and J by 2 bases. The germline V gene encodes CDR1 SGHNT and CDR2 YYREEE (reference sequence).